These 18 T cell receptor beta chains came from one sample sequenced in a study of T cell repertoires in cytomegalovirus infection. TCRdb passed the reads through MiXCR, listing each CDR3 protein once. The sample yields approximately 1,000,000 distinct CDR3 sequences, less than 35% seen once. The antigens for these receptors are not known. The input for sequencing was cultured CD8+ T cells from PBMCs, taken from culture after CMV antigen stimulation. Source of these receptors: a human donor in good health (CMV status not recorded). Some clones in this sample may be carry-over from other donors' samples.

The chain couples TRBV27 to TRBJ2-7; weak D call: TRBD2 (6 bases). V lost 4 bases, J lost 2 bases, and 18 bases lay in between. The CDR3 spans 16 residues. CDR1 is MNHEY and CDR2 is SMNVEV in the germline V gene (reference sequence). The CDR3 DNA reads TGTGCCAGCAGTTCCGAACGGAGGGCTAACCCCTACGAGCAGTACGTC. Translation gives CASSSERRANPYEQYV.

The chain is built from TRBV28 and TRBJ1-5; D remains unclear. The CDR3 length is 13 residues. Germline V CDR1 and CDR2: MDHEN, SYDVKM. Trimming cost V 3 bases and J 3 bases, with 6 bases left between them. The CDR3 region has the DNA TGTGCCAGCAGTTTCCCCAACAATCAGCCCCAGCATTTT. Translated, it gives CASSFPNNQPQHF.

This clonotype was seen at least ten times. The chain uses TRBV12-3 or TRBV12-4 and TRBJ2-7; no reliable D call. V was pared by 5 bases and J by 1 base, with 9 bases between. This CDR3 is built from 13 residues. The CDR3 here is CASSLRISYEQYF. In nucleotides, the CDR3 is TGTGCCAGCAGTCTCAGGATTTCCTACGAGCAGTACTTC.

This clonotype was counted many times. The chain uses TRBV6-1 and TRBJ2-7, with 10 nucleotides matching TRBD2. There are 17 residues in the CDR3. Germline loops: CDR1 MNHNS, CDR2 SASEGT. V was clipped by 3 bases and J by 4 bases; unmatched bases: 12. For the CDR3, the DNA is TGTGCCAGCAGTGACCCCTTCGCAGCGGGGGGGCGTTACGAGCAGTACTTC. This codes for CASSDPFAAGGRYEQYF.

CDR3 sequence: CAPRSGGNSPLHF. As DNA, the CDR3 is TGTGCCCCTAGATCAGGTGGTAATTCACCCCTCCACTTT. The chain couples TRBV6-2 or TRBV6-3 to TRBJ1-6; no firm D call. V lost 11 bases and J 6 bases, leaving 14 bases between the germline ends. The CDR3 covers 13 residues. In germline, CDR1 is MNHEY, CDR2 SVGEGT.

This chain joins TRBV6-6 and TRBJ1-2, with TRBD1 matching over 8 bases. J was trimmed by 7 bases and V by 9 bases; bases with no gene match: 16. In germline, CDR1 is MNHNY, CDR2 SVGAGI (reference sequence). This CDR3 has 15 residues. The CDR3 DNA sequence: TGTGCCAGTAGGTCTGAAGGACAGGGCCTTGGTGGCTACACCTTC. It translates to CASRSEGQGLGGYTF.

This clonotype was counted between two and nine times. The chain recombines TRBV5-6 with TRBJ2-3; D is unclear. Germline CDR1 is SGHDT and CDR2 is YYEEEE. V gave up 5 bases and J gave up 1 base, with 14 bases separating them. CDR3 size: 15 residues. The CDR3 reads CASRLYRVRTDTQYF. The CDR3 DNA is TGTGCCAGCAGACTTTATCGCGTTCGCACAGATACGCAGTATTTT.

The chain is built from TRBV29-1 and TRBJ2-1; D gene ambiguous. Germline values: CDR1 SQVTM, CDR2 ANQGSEA. The CDR3 length is 15 residues. The V end lost 1 base, the J end lost 4 bases, and 14 bases lay between the germline ends. The CDR3 region is CSVEGFRLTYNEQFF. The DNA of the CDR3 is TGCAGCGTTGAAGGGTTTAGACTGACATACAATGAGCAGTTCTTC.

This clonotype was detected only a few times. This chain links TRBV6-5 with TRBJ2-3, with TRBD2 as a possible D gene (7 bases). V lost 7 bases to trimming and J lost 0 bases, with 14 bases between them. The CDR3 has 15 residues. CDR1 is MNHEY and CDR2 is SVGAGI in the germline V gene. CDR3 DNA sequence: TGTGCCAGCACCCCCCGGGGGGCTAGCACAGATACGCAGTATTTT. Encoded protein: CASTPRGASTDTQYF.

CDR3 in amino acids: CASSLDPAPNEQFF. CDR3 sequence (DNA): TGTGCCAGCAGCTTAGATCCCGCCCCCAATGAGCAGTTCTTC. The chain couples TRBV11-2 to TRBJ2-1; D is unclear. The CDR3 runs 14 residues. Trimming left V 0 bases short and J 6 bases short, with 9 bases between. Germline CDR1 is SGHAT and CDR2 is FQNNGV. The whole variable domain, filled in from reference TRBV11-2 and TRBJ2-1, reads EAGVAQSPRYKIIEKRQSVAFWCNPISGHATLYWYQQILGQGPKLLIQFQNNGVVDDSQLPKDRFSAERLKGVDSTLKIQPAKLEDSAVYLCASSLDPAPNEQFFGPGTRLTVL.

This clonotype was detected only a few times. This chain uses TRBV7-2 with TRBJ2-5; 16 nucleotides agree with TRBD2. There are 15 residues in the CDR3. The germline CDR1 and CDR2 sequences are SGHTA and FQGNSA. J was trimmed by 9 bases and V by 5 bases; bases with no gene match: 6. The CDR3 region has the DNA TGTGCCAGCAGCCTTGGGACTAGCGGGGGGGTCGCCCAGTACTTC. This translates into CASSLGTSGGVAQYF.

This clonotype was picked up a small number of times. The chain recombines TRBV4-1 with TRBJ2-3; possible D gene TRBD2, 5 bases. Trimming removed 0 bases at V and 4 bases at J, with 14 bases between. Germline CDR1 is MGHRA and CDR2 is YSYEKL. CDR3 length: 16 residues. CDR3 residues: CASSQDWEWGSDTQYF. The CDR3 coding sequence is TGCGCCAGCAGCCAAGATTGGGAGTGGGGTTCAGATACGCAGTATTTT.

V and J are TRBV19 and TRBJ2-7; 11 nucleotides match TRBD2. The CDR3 spans 17 residues. The V and J ends lost 3 bases and 3 bases, in that order; junction bases with no gene match: 10. Germline assignment: CDR1 LNHDA and CDR2 SQIVND (reference sequence). CDR3 sequence reads: CASSIGPPGLAVYEQYF. CDR3 in DNA: TGTGCCAGTAGTATTGGCCCTCCGGGACTAGCGGTCTACGAGCAGTACTTC.

This rearrangement joins TRBV7-9 to TRBJ1-1, with TRBD1 as a possible D gene (5 bases). Deletions cut 1 base from V and 4 bases from J, with 13 bases between. Germline CDR1 and CDR2: SEHNR and FQNEAQ (reference sequence). This CDR3 region has 15 residues. CDR3 sequence reads: CASSLGPKGVTEAFF. The CDR3 coding sequence is TGTGCCAGCAGCTTAGGACCCAAAGGGGTCACTGAAGCTTTCTTT.

Details on this clonotype: It may be a read error: a sequence one base away is much more abundant. Here the CDR3 omits its conserved ending phenylalanine or tryptophan, so a read error is the likely source. The gene calls are TRBV19 and TRBJ1-1, with unresolved D. V was trimmed by 5 bases and J by 0 bases, leaving 10 bases between them. The V gene's germline CDR1 is LNHDA and CDR2 SQIVND (reference sequence). The CDR3 loop spans 14 amino acids. The CDR3 region is CASSGRYMNTEAFL. The CDR3 bases are TGTGCCAGTAGTGGACGGTACATGAACACTGAAGCTTTCCTT.

This clonotype has more than one count but fewer than ten. V and J are TRBV7-6 and TRBJ2-1; tentative D call: TRBD1 (6 bases). Germline CDR1 and CDR2: SGHVS and FNYEAQ. V dropped 2 bases and J dropped 0 bases, with 14 bases sitting between them. This CDR3 has 17 residues. CDR3 in DNA: TGTGCCAGCAGCTTATATGGGGGCTGGAGCTCCTACAATGAGCAGTTCTTC. Amino acids: CASSLYGGWSSYNEQFF.

In this sample, this clonotype turned up a few times. The V call is TRBV14, the J call TRBJ2-4; a possible D gene is TRBD1 (6 bases). The CDR3 is made up of 16 amino acids. With 3 bases removed from V and 9 bases from J, the gap between germline ends came to 21 bases. Per the germline V gene, CDR1 is SGHDN and CDR2 is FVKESK. The CDR3 here is CASSQDANRARGIQYF. CDR3 coding DNA: TGTGCCAGCAGCCAGGATGCCAACAGGGCGAGGGGCATTCAGTACTTC. Complete variable domain (other parts from reference TRBV14 and TRBJ2-4): EAGVTQFPSHSVIEKGQTVTLRCDPISGHDNLYWYRRVMGKEIKFLLHFVKESKQDESGMPNNRFLAERTGGTYSTLKVQPAELEDSGVYFCASSQDANRARGIQYFGAGTRLSVL.

V usage is TRBV5-5 and J usage is TRBJ2-7; maybe TRBD2 (7 bases). This CDR3 comprises 15 residues. Germline CDR1 and CDR2: SGHKS and YYEKEE (reference sequence). Trimming took 4 bases from V and 5 from J, leaving 19 bases between them. As DNA, the CDR3 is TGTGCCAGCAGCCCCCTGAGCGGGGACAACCACGAGCAGTACGTC. Its translation: CASSPLSGDNHEQYV.